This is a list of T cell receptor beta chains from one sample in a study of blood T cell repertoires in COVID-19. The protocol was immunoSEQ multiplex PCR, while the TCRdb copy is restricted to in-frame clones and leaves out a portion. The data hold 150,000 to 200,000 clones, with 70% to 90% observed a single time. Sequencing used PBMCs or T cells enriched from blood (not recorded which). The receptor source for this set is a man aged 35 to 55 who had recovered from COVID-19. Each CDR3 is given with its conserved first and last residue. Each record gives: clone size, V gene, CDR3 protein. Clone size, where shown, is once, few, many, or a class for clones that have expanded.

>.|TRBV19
CASRYLGQGIYEQYF
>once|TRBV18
CASSLIRDSSPKSYNEQFF
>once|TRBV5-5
CASSFPSGGDQETQYF
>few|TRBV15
CATSRDRGTDTQYF
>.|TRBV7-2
CASHVAGEQFF
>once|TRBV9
CASSVAGRGAIYGYTF
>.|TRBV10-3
CAISQTSGESANTGELFF
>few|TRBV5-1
CASSGGGNSPLHF
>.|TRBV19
CASSSTGVETQYF
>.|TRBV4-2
CASSLAGGARETQYF